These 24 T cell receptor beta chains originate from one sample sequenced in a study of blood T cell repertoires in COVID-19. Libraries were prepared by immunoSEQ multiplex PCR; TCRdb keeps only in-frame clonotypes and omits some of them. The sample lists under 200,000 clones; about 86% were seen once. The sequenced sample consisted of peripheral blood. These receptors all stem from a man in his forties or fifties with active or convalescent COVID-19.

The CDR3 loop reads CASSLGGGYTEAFF. CDR3 DNA sequence: TGTGCCAGCAGTCTAGGCGGGGGCTACACTGAAGCTTTCTTT. V gene TRBV27 combines with J gene TRBJ1-1, with D perhaps matching TRBD1 (6 bases). CDR1 MNHEY and CDR2 SMNVEV come from the germline V gene (reference sequence). This CDR3 comprises 14 residues. V was shortened by 5 bases and J by 3 bases, with 13 bases between the two germline ends.

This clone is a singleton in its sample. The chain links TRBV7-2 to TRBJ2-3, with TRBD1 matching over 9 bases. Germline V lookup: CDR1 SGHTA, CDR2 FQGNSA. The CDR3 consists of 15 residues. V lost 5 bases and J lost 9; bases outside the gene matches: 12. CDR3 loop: CASSTQLAQGATQYF. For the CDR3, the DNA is TGTGCCAGCAGCACACAGCTAGCACAGGGGGCCACGCAGTATTTT.

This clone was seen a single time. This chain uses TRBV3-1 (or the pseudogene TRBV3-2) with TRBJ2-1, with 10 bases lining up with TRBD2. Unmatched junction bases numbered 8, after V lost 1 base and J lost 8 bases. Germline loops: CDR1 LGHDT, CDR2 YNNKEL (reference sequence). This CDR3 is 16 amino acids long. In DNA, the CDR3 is TGTGCCAGCAGCCAAGTCTTGCCTAGCGGGAGTCATGAGCAGTTCTTC. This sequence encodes CASSQVLPSGSHEQFF.

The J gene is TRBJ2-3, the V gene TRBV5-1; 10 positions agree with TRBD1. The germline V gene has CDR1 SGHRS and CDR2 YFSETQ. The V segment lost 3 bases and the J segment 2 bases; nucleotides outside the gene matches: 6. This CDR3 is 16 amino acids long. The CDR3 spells CASSSTGQGNTDTQYF. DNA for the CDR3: TGCGCCAGCAGCTCGACGGGACAGGGGAACACAGATACGCAGTATTTT.

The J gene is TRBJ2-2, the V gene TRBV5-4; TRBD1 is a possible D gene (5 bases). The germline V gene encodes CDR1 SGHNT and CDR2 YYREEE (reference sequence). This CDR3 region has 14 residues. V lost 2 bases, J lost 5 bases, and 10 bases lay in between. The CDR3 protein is CASSFQGGTGELFF. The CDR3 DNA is TGTGCCAGCAGCTTCCAGGGTGGGACCGGGGAGCTGTTTTTT.

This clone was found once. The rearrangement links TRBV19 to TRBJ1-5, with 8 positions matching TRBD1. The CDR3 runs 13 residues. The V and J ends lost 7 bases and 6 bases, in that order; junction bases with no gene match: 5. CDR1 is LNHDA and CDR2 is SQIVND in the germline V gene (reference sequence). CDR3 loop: CASKDRGGQPQHF. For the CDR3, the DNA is TGTGCCAGTAAAGACAGGGGCGGTCAGCCCCAGCATTTT.

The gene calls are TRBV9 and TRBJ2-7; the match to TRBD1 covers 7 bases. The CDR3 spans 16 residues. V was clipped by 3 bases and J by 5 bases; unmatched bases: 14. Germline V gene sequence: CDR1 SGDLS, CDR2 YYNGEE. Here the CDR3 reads CASSATPGQVSNEQYF. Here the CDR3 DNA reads TGTGCCAGCAGCGCAACCCCTGGACAGGTGTCCAACGAGCAGTACTTC.

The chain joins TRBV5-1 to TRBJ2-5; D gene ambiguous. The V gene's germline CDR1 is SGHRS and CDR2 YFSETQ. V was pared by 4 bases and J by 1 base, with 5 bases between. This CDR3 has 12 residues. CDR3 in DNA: TGCGCCAGCAGCAGGAGCCAAGAGACCCAGTACTTC. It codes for CASSRSQETQYF.

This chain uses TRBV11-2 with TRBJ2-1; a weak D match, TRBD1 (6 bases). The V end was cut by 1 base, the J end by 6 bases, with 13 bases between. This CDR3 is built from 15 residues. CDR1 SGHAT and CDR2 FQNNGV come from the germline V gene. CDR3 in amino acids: CASSLGTVLGNEQFF. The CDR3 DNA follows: TGTGCCAGCAGCTTAGGGACAGTTTTAGGCAATGAGCAGTTCTTC.

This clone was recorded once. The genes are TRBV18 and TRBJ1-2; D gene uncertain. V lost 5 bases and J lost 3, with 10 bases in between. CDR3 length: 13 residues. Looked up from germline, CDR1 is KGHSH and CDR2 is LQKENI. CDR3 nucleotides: TGTGCCAGCTCAGCAGCGGGCGACTATGGCTACACCTTC. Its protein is CASSAAGDYGYTF.

CDR3 sequence: CASSQDRGPQHF. CDR3 DNA: TGCGCCAGCAGCCAAGACAGGGGGCCCCAGCATTTT. The gene calls are TRBV4-3 and TRBJ1-5; perhaps TRBD1 as D (6 bases). The V end was cut by 0 bases, the J end by 9 bases, with 6 bases between. The V gene's germline CDR1 is LGHNA and CDR2 YSLEER. The CDR3 runs to 12 residues.

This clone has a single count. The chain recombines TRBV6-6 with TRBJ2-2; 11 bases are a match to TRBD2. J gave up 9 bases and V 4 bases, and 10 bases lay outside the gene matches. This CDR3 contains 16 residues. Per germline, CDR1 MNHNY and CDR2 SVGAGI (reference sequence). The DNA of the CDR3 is TGTGCCAGCAGTTTGGGGACTAGCGGCCTCCACCGGGAGCTGTTTTTT. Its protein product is CASSLGTSGLHRELFF.

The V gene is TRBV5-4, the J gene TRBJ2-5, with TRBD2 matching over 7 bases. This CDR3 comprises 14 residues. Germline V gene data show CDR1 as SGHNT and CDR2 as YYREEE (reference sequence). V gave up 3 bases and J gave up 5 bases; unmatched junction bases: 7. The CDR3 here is CASSSRTSGETQYF. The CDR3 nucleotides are TGTGCCAGCAGCTCCCGGACTAGTGGGGAGACCCAGTACTTC. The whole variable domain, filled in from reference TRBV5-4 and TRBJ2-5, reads ETGVTQSPTHLIKTRGQQVTLRCSSQSGHNTVSWYQQALGQGPQFIFQYYREEENGRGNFPPRFSGLQFPNYSSELNVNALELDDSALYLCASSSRTSGETQYFGPGTRLLVL.

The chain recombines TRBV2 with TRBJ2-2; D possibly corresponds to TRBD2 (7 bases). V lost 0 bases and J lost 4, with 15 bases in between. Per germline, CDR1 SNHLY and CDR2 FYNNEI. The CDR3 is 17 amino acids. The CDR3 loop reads CASSEAGRRGRTGELFF. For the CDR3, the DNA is TGTGCCAGCAGTGAAGCCGGGCGGCGGGGGCGCACCGGGGAGCTGTTTTTT.

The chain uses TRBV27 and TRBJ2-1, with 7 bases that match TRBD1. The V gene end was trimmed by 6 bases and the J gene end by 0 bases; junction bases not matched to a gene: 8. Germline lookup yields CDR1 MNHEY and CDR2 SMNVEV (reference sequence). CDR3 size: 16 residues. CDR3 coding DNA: TGTGCCAGCAGCCACGGACAGGCTCGCTCCTACAATGAGCAGTTCTTC. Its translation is CASSHGQARSYNEQFF.

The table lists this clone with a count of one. The CDR3: CASTKEGRGTGELFF. DNA for the CDR3: TGTGCCAGCACCAAGGAGGGGCGCGGCACCGGGGAGCTGTTTTTT. The chain couples TRBV6-5 to TRBJ2-2; perhaps TRBD2 as D (6 bases). The germline V and J ends were trimmed by 7 bases and 4 bases, with 16 bases remaining between them. Germline assignment: CDR1 MNHEY and CDR2 SVGAGI. The CDR3 sequence is 15 residues long.

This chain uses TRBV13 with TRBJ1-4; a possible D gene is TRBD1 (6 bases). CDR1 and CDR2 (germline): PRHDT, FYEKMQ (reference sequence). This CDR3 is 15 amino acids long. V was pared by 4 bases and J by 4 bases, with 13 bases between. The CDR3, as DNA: TGTGCCAGCAGCTACGCAGGGGCCTATAATGAAAAACTGTTTTTT. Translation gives CASSYAGAYNEKLFF.

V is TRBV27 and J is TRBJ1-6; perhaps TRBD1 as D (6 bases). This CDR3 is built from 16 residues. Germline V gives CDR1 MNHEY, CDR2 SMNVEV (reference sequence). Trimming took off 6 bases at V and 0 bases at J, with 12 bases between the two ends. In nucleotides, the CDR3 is TGTGCCAGCAGGGACAGTATGAGCTCCTATAATTCACCCCTCCACTTT. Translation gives CASRDSMSSYNSPLHF.

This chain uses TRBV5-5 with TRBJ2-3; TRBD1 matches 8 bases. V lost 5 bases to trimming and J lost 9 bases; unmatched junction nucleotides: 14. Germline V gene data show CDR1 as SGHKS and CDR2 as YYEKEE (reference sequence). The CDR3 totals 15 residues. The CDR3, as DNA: TGTGCCAGCAGTACTTGGGGACAGGACACGGGGACGCAGTATTTT. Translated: CASSTWGQDTGTQYF.

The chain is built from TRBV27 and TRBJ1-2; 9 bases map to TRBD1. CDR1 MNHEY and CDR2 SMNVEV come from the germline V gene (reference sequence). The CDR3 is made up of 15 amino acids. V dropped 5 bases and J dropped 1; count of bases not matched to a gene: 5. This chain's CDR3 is CASSPQGALNYGYTF. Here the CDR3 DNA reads TGTGCCAGCAGTCCACAGGGGGCCCTTAACTATGGCTACACCTTC.

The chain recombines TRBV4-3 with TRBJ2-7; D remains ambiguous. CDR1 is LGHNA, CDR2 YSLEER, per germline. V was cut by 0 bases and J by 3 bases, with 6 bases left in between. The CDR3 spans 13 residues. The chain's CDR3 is CASSQDNYYEQYF. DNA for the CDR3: TGCGCCAGCAGCCAAGATAATTACTACGAGCAGTACTTC.

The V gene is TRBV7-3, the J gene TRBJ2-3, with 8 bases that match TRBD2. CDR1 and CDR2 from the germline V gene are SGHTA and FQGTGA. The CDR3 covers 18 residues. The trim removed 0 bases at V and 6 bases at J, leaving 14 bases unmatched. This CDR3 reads CASSLTGRAGDVRDTQYF. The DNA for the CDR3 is TGTGCCAGCAGCTTAACCGGGCGAGCGGGGGACGTAAGGGATACGCAGTATTTT. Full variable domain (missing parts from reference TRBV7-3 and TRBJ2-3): GAGVSQTPSNKVTEKGKYVELRCDPISGHTALYWYRQSLGQGPEFLIYFQGTGAADDSGLPNDRFFAVRPEGSVSTLKIQRTERGDSAVYLCASSLTGRAGDVRDTQYFGPGTRLTVL.

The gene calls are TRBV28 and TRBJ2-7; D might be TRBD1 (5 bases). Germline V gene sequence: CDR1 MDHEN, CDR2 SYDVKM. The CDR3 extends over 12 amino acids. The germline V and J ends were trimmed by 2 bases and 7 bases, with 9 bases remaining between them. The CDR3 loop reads CASSLKGYEQYF. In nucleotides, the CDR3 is TGTGCCAGCAGTTTAAAGGGGTATGAGCAGTACTTC.

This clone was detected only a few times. CDR3 protein: CASSLKGQGFGFAGELFF. As DNA, the CDR3 is TGTGCCAGCAGCTTAAAGGGGCAGGGTTTTGGTTTTGCCGGGGAGCTGTTTTTT. The chain recombines TRBV7-3 with TRBJ2-2; tentatively, D is TRBD1 (5 bases). The V end was cut by 1 base, the J end by 6 bases, with 21 bases between. CDR1 and CDR2 (germline): SGHTA, FQGTGA. CDR3 length equals 18 residues.